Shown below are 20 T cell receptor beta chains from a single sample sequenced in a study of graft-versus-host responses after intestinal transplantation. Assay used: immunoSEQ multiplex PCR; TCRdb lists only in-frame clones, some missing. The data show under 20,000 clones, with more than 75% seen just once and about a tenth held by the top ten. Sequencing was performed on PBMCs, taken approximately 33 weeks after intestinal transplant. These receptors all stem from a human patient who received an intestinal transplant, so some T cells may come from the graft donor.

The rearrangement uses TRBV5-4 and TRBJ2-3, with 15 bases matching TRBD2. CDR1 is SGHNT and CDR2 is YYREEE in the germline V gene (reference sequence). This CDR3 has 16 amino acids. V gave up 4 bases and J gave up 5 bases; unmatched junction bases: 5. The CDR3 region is CASSPGLAGGGDTQYF. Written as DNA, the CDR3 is TGTGCCAGCAGCCCCGGACTAGCGGGGGGGGGAGATACGCAGTATTTT.

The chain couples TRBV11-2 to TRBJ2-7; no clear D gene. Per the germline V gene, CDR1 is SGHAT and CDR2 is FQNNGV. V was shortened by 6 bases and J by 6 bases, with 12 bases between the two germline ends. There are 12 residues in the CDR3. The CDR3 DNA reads TGTGCCAGCAGTTTCGAGACAACCGAGCAGTACTTC. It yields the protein CASSFETTEQYF.

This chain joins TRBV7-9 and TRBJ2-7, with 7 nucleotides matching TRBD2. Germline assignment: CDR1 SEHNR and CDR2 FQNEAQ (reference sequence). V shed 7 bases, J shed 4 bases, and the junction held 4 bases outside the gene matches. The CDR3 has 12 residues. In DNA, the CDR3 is TGTGCCAGCACCGGGGAGGGGTACGAGCAGTACTTC. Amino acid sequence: CASTGEGYEQYF.

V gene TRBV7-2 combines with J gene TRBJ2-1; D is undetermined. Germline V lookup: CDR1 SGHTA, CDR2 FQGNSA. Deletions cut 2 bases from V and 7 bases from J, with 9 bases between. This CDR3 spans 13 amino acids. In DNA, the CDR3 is TGTGCCAGCAGCTTAATAGCTGCTAATGAGCAGTTCTTC. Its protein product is CASSLIAANEQFF.

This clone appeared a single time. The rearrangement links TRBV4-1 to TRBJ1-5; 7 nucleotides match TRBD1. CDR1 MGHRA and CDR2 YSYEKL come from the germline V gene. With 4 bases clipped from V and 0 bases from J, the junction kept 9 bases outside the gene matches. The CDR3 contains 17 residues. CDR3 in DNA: TGCGCCAGCAGCCCTCGCCCCAGGGGGTATAGCAATCAGCCCCAGCATTTT. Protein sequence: CASSPRPRGYSNQPQHF.

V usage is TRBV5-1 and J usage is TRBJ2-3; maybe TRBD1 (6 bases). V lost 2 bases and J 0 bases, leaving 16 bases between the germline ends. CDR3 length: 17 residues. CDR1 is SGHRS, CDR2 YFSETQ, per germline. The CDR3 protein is CASSFPKQGPSTDTQYF. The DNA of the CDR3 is TGCGCCAGCAGCTTTCCCAAACAGGGACCTAGCACAGATACGCAGTATTTT.

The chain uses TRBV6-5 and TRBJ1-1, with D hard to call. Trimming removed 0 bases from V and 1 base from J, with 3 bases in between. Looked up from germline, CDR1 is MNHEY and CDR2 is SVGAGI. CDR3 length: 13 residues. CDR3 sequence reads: CASSYSTNTEAFF. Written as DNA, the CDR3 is TGTGCCAGCAGTTACTCTACGAACACTGAAGCTTTCTTT.

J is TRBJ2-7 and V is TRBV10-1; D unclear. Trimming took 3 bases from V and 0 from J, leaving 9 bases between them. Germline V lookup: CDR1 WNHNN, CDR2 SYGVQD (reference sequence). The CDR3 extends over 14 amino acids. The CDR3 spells CASSDTGSSYEQYF. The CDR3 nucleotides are TGCGCCAGCAGTGATACCGGCAGCTCCTACGAGCAGTACTTC.

DNA for the CDR3: TGTGCCAGCAGCTTTCCGGCGGGGGGAACAGATACGCAGTATTTT. Translating it yields CASSFPAGGTDTQYF. The rearrangement links TRBV7-9 to TRBJ2-3; 8 nucleotides align to TRBD2. Germline values: CDR1 SEHNR, CDR2 FQNEAQ (reference sequence). Trimming took 3 bases from V and 3 from J; bases not matched to a gene: 5. This CDR3 comprises 15 residues.

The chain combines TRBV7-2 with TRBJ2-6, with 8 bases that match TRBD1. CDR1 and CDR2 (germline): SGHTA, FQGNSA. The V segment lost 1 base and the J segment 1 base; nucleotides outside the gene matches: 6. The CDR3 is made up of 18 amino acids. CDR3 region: CASSLVGTGLSGANVLTF. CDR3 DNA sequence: TGTGCCAGCAGCTTAGTGGGGACAGGTCTATCTGGGGCCAACGTCCTGACTTTC.

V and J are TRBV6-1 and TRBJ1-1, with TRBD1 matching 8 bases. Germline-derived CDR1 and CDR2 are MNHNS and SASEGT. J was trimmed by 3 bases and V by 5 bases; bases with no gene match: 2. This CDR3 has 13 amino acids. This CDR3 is CASSTQGDTEAFF. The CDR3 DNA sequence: TGTGCCAGCAGTACACAGGGGGACACTGAAGCTTTCTTT.

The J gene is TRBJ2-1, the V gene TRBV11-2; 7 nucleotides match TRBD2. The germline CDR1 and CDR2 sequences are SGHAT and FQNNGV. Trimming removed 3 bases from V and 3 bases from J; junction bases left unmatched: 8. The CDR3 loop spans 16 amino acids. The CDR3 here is CASSLGGVNNYNEQFF. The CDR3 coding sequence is TGTGCCAGCAGCTTGGGGGGGGTCAATAACTACAATGAGCAGTTCTTC.

In DNA, the CDR3 is TGTGCCAGCAGTGCTACAGGGCAGGGCTACGAGCAGTACTTC. This gives the protein CASSATGQGYEQYF. The rearrangement uses TRBV6-1 and TRBJ2-7; perhaps TRBD1 as D (6 bases). The length of the CDR3 is 14 residues. V shed 4 bases and J shed 3 bases, with 13 bases lying between them. The germline CDR1 and CDR2 sequences are MNHNS and SASEGT.

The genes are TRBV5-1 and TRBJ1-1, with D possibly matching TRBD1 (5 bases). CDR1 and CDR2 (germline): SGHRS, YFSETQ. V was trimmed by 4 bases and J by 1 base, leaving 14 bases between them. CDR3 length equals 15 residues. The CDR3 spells CASSPAGLANTEAFF. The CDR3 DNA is TGCGCCAGCAGCCCAGCGGGACTGGCGAACACTGAAGCTTTCTTT.

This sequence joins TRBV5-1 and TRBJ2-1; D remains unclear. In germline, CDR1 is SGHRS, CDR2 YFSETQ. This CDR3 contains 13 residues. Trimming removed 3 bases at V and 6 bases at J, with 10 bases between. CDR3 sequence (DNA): TGCGCCAGCAGCTCCCACGGTATCAATGAGCAGTTCTTC. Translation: CASSSHGINEQFF. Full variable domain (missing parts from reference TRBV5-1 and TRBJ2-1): KAGVTQTPRYLIKTRGQQVTLSCSPISGHRSVSWYQQTPGQGLQFLFEYFSETQRNKGNFPGRFSGRQFSNSRSEMNVSTLELGDSALYLCASSSHGINEQFFGPGTRLTVL.

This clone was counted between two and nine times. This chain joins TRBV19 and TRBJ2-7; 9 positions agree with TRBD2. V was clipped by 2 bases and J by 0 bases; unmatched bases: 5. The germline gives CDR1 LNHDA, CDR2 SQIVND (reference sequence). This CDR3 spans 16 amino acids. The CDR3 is CASSITSGGSSYEQYF. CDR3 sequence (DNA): TGTGCCAGTAGTATAACAAGCGGGGGGTCCTCCTACGAGCAGTACTTC.

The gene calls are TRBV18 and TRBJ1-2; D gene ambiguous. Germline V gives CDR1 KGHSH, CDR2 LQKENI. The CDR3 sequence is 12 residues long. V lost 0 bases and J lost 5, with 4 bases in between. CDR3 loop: CASSPPQYGYTF. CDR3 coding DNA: TGTGCCAGCTCACCACCGCAGTATGGCTACACCTTC.

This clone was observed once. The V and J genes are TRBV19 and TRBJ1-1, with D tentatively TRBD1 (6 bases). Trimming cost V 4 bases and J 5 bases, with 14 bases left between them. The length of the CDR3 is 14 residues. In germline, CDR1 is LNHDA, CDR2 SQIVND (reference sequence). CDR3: CASSRFQGSTEAFF. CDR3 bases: TGTGCCAGTAGTAGATTTCAGGGGTCTACTGAAGCTTTCTTT.

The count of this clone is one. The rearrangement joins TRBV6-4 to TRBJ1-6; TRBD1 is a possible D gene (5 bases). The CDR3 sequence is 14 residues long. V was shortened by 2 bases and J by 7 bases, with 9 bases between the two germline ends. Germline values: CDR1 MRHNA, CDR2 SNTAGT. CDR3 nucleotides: TGTGCCAGCAGTGACAGGGGCGAGAATTCACCCCTCCACTTT. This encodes CASSDRGENSPLHF.

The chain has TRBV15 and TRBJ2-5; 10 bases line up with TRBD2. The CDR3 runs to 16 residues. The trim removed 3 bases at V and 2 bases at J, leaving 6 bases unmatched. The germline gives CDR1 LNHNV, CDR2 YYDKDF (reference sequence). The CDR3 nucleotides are TGTGCCACCAGCAGGGAAGCTAGCGGGGGACAAGAGACCCAGTACTTC. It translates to CATSREASGGQETQYF. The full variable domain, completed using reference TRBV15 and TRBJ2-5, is DAMVIQNPRYQVTQFGKPVTLSCSQTLNHNVMYWYQQKSSQAPKLLFHYYDKDFNNEADTPDNFQSRRPNTSFCFLDIRSPGLGDTAMYLCATSREASGGQETQYFGPGTRLLVL.